This T cell receptor (beta chain) was recovered during a study of blood T cells in healthy people across ages. Whole-study findings and limits: Without sorted subsets, naive and antigen-experienced compartments could not be conclusively compared.

The V end was cut by 6 bases, the J end by 4 bases, with 12 bases between. Germline CDR1 is DFQATT and CDR2 is SNEGSKA (reference sequence). This CDR3 region has 12 residues. In this sample, this clonotype turned up many times. The antigen is not known. Sample-barcoded 5' priming and a J-beta primer mix drove a second PCR of roughly 7 to 11 cycles. Each cDNA molecule was tagged by a template-switch adaptor with 12 random nucleotides. TCRdb itself ran the 5' RACE reads through MiXCR, one entry per CDR3 protein. The repertoire holds some 790,000 distinct CDR3 sequences, about 28% seen once, with around 15% in the top ten. Drawing of peripheral blood yielded ten milliliters from each donor. Per individual sample, total RNA of at least 6 micrograms was extracted.

The receptor's source is a woman older than 75 in good health. Sequences were obtained from blood. The rearrangement links TRBV20-1 to TRBJ1-2; D uncertain. CDR3 DNA sequence: TGCAGTGCCTCCGGTACCTCCTATGGCTACACCTTC. Translation: CSASGTSYGYTF.